Listed below are T cell receptor beta chains from one sample, sequenced in a study of identical twins. Using its own MiXCR run on the 5' RACE reads, TCRdb lists one record per CDR3 protein. The data hold about 240,000 distinct CDR3 sequences, with over 9.5% observed a single time. The sequenced sample consisted of memory T cells sorted from blood. The origin of the receptors is a man between 50 and 59 years old in good health. Each CDR3 is given with its conserved first and last residue. A D gene is named only where the DNA matches it firmly. Clone size appears in some rows only: once, few, many, or a class for an expanded clone.

length,D,V,size,J,DNA,CDR3
15,.,TRBV25-1,.,TRBJ2-7,TGTGCCAGCAGTGCGCTCGGGACGGTTCCGTACGAGCAGTACTTC,CASSALGTVPYEQYF
15,.,TRBV9,few,TRBJ2-6,TGTGCCAGCAGCGTAGGCGGGTATGGGGCCAACGTCCTGACTTTC,CASSVGGYGANVLTF
14,.,TRBV9,many,TRBJ2-7,TGTGCCAGCAGCGTAGGAGGGGCGGACTACGAGCAGTACTTC,CASSVGGADYEQYF
15,TRBD2,TRBV27,few,TRBJ2-1,TGTGCCAGCAGAGGGACTAGCGGGAGGTTGGGTGAGCAGTTCTTC,CASRGTSGRLGEQFF
16,.,TRBV5-1,many,TRBJ2-3,TGCGCCAGCAGCTTGGTTTCAGGGGCCAGCACAGATACGCAGTATTTT,CASSLVSGASTDTQYF
15,.,TRBV7-9,many,TRBJ1-4,TGTGCCAGCAGCCGTTGGGGACAAGCTAATGAAAAACTGTTTTTT,CASSRWGQANEKLFF
15,.,TRBV5-5,.,TRBJ2-1,TGTGCCAGCAGCTTGGCGGGCGGCGGTGGGAATGAGCAGTTCTTC,CASSLAGGGGNEQFF
15,.,TRBV28,many,TRBJ2-2,TGTGCCAGCAGACGACGGACCCCAGGGACCGGGGAGCTGTTTTTT,CASRRRTPGTGELFF
14,.,TRBV3-1,many,TRBJ2-7,TGTGCCAGCAGCCAAGAGGGCGGCTTCGGGGAGCAGTACTTC,CASSQEGGFGEQYF
14,TRBD1,TRBV6-2/TRBV6-3,few,TRBJ1-5,TGTGCCAGCAGAGCGGGACAGGGCGGCCAGCCCCAGCATTTT,CASRAGQGGQPQHF
16,.,TRBV5-1,few,TRBJ2-7,TGCGCCAGCAGCTTGGCCCGGGGACCGAAGCCCTACGAGCAGTACTTC,CASSLARGPKPYEQYF
15,.,TRBV20-1,.,TRBJ2-7,TGCAGTGCGGACAAGAGGGCACTTAGGTCCTACGAGCAGTACTTC,CSADKRALRSYEQYF
15,TRBD1,TRBV4-1,few,TRBJ2-2,TGCGCCAGCAGCCAGGGGACAGGGGAAACCGGGGAGCTGTTTTTT,CASSQGTGETGELFF
13,TRBD1,TRBV9,.,TRBJ2-7,TGTGCCAGCAGCCCACGACAGGGGTACGAGCAGTACTTC,CASSPRQGYEQYF
16,.,TRBV7-3,many,TRBJ2-1,TGTGCCAGCAGCATGGAACTAGTTACTCAGAACAATGAGCAGTTCTTC,CASSMELVTQNNEQFF
15,TRBD1,TRBV6-1,many,TRBJ2-7,TGTGCCAGCAGTGAAGCCGGGACAGCTTCTTACGAGCAGTACTTC,CASSEAGTASYEQYF
14,.,TRBV20-1,.,TRBJ2-3,TGCAGTGCTCAAAGTTTCGCGGAACGGAATACGCAGTATTTT,CSAQSFAERNTQYF
16,TRBD1,TRBV9,.,TRBJ1-2,TGTGCCAGCAGCGTTGGGACAGCCCGAATTAGCTATGGCTACACCTTC,CASSVGTARISYGYTF
15,.,TRBV7-2,.,TRBJ2-1,TGTGCCAGCAGCTTAGTAGGAGGTATCGACAATGAGCAGTTCTTC,CASSLVGGIDNEQFF
15,.,TRBV12-3/TRBV12-4,many,TRBJ2-1,TGTGCCAGCAGTCCCCGCGGACAGAGCTACAATGAGCAGTTCTTC,CASSPRGQSYNEQFF
14,.,TRBV28,many,TRBJ2-7,TGTGCCAGCAGGTATAGGGCGCCTTCCTACGAGCAGTACTTC,CASRYRAPSYEQYF
15,TRBD2,TRBV29-1,many,TRBJ2-1,TGCAGCGTTACCATAGCGGGAGGCCGTGGGAATGAGCAGTTCTTC,CSVTIAGGRGNEQFF
14,.,TRBV5-5,few,TRBJ1-1,TGTGCCAGCAGCTTCTCGGGCAGGGACACTGAAGCTTTCTTT,CASSFSGRDTEAFF
15,.,TRBV9,many,TRBJ2-5,TGTGCCAGCTTTCCCGACAGAGAGTACCAAGAGACCCAGTACTTC,CASFPDREYQETQYF
10,.,TRBV29-1,.,TRBJ2-1,TGCAGCGCCGCCGAGCGGGAGCAGTTCTTC,CSAAEREQFF
15,.,TRBV4-3,many,TRBJ2-7,TGCGCCAGCAGCCAAGATTTTCAGGGAGCTTACGAGCAGTACTTC,CASSQDFQGAYEQYF
13,.,TRBV10-3,few,TRBJ1-1,TGTGCCATCAGCTTCGACAGGAACACTGAAGCTTTCTTT,CAISFDRNTEAFF
12,TRBD1,TRBV29-1,few,TRBJ1-1,TGCAGCGGCGACAGGGGAAACACTGAAGCTTTCTTT,CSGDRGNTEAFF
14,TRBD2,TRBV20-1,few,TRBJ2-1,TGCAGTGCTAGTATGGCTAGCGGGAGCAATGAGCAGTTCTTC,CSASMASGSNEQFF
15,.,TRBV4-1,many,TRBJ2-1,TGCGCCAGCAGCCAAGAGCCAGAAGCCTACAATGAGCAGTTCTTC,CASSQEPEAYNEQFF
16,.,TRBV5-1,.,TRBJ2-7,TGCGCCAGCAGCTTGGCGGGCCGGGGGATTGGCTACGAGCAGTACTTC,CASSLAGRGIGYEQYF
13,TRBD1,TRBV12-3/TRBV12-4,many,TRBJ2-7,TGTGCCAGCAGTCCGACAGGGTCCCACGAGCAGTACTTC,CASSPTGSHEQYF
14,.,TRBV7-9,many,TRBJ2-5,TGTGCCAGCAGCACCCCGGGGCTCCAAGAGACCCAGTACTTC,CASSTPGLQETQYF
15,.,TRBV4-2,few,TRBJ1-6,TGTGCCAGCAGCCAAGAATCAGGGACTACGGCACCCCTCCACTTT,CASSQESGTTAPLHF
13,.,TRBV7-8,few,TRBJ2-1,TGTGCCAGCAGCTTAAGTCTAGTCCATGAGCAGTTCTTC,CASSLSLVHEQFF
15,.,TRBV28,few,TRBJ2-1,TGTGCCAGCAGTTCAACTAGGGCCGGGAGCCCTGAGCAGTTCTTC,CASSSTRAGSPEQFF
15,.,TRBV4-1,.,TRBJ2-2,TGCGCCAGCAGCCCCCCCCGCACCTTAACCGGGGAGCTGTTTTTT,CASSPPRTLTGELFF
15,.,TRBV5-1,.,TRBJ1-4,TGCGCCAGCAGCTTGAATGGGCGCCAGGGTGAAAAACTGTTTTTT,CASSLNGRQGEKLFF
16,TRBD2,TRBV7-2,many,TRBJ2-5,TGTGCCAGCAGCCCATCCGGGACTAGCGGGAGAGAGACCCAGTACTTC,CASSPSGTSGRETQYF
13,.,TRBV18,few,TRBJ1-4,TGTGCCAGCTCACACGGGACGGATGAAAAACTGTTTTTT,CASSHGTDEKLFF
16,TRBD2,TRBV6-1,few,TRBJ2-3,TGTGCCAGCAGTGTGACCGGGACTAGCGTCACAGATACGCAGTATTTT,CASSVTGTSVTDTQYF
12,.,TRBV29-1,few,TRBJ1-1,TGCAGCGTTGTGGGGGCGGATACTGAAGCTTTCTTT,CSVVGADTEAFF
19,TRBD1,TRBV11-3,.,TRBJ1-5,TGTGCCAGCAGCTACGAGGGACAGGGTACTTTGAGGAGCAATCAGCCCCAGCATTTT,CASSYEGQGTLRSNQPQHF
14,TRBD1,TRBV6-1,.,TRBJ1-1,TGTGCCAGCAGCCTCGGGACAGGGAGAACTGAAGCTTTCTTT,CASSLGTGRTEAFF
15,TRBD1,TRBV25-1,many,TRBJ1-1,TGTGCCAGCAGTGAATATGACAGGGGGATATCTGAAGCTTTCTTT,CASSEYDRGISEAFF
16,.,TRBV20-1,few,TRBJ1-2,TGCAGTGCTGGGGCCGAAAAGGGTACCCTCTTCTATGGCTACACCTTC,CSAGAEKGTLFYGYTF
13,.,TRBV6-2/TRBV6-3,many,TRBJ1-5,TGTGCCAGTCTACAGAGCAGCAATCAGCCCCAGCATTTT,CASLQSSNQPQHF
15,.,TRBV7-9,few,TRBJ1-5,TGTGCCAGCAGCTCCCCACCGATAAGCAATCAGCCCCAGCATTTT,CASSSPPISNQPQHF
13,.,TRBV7-8,many,TRBJ1-1,TGTGCCAGCAGCTTAATGGGGAACACTGAAGCTTTCTTT,CASSLMGNTEAFF
15,.,TRBV20-1,many,TRBJ2-3,TGCAGTGCTAGAGAGCAGGGCCCCGCGACAGATACGCAGTATTTT,CSAREQGPATDTQYF
18,TRBD2,TRBV12-3/TRBV12-4,few,TRBJ2-6,TGTGCCAGCAGTGGACTCCCGCGGGAGCTATCAGGGGCCAACGTCCTGACTTTC,CASSGLPRELSGANVLTF
14,.,TRBV20-1,few,TRBJ1-1,TGCAGTGCTAGAAACGGCCCCTGGTCGGCGGAAGCTTTCTTT,CSARNGPWSAEAFF
13,.,TRBV20-1,.,TRBJ2-1,TGCAGTGCTAGCGGGAGAAATTCTTTTGAGCAGTTCTTC,CSASGRNSFEQFF
15,.,TRBV20-1,few,TRBJ2-1,TGCAGTGCTAGAGATTTTGCGGCCTCCTACAATGAGCAGTTCTTC,CSARDFAASYNEQFF
14,.,TRBV4-3,few,TRBJ2-3,TGCGCCAGCAGCCAAGATGCCGCGACAGATACGCAGTATTTT,CASSQDAATDTQYF
8,.,TRBV7-4,.,TRBJ1-2,TGTGCCAGGGAAGGCTACACCTTC,CAREGYTF
16,.,TRBV6-2/TRBV6-3,few,TRBJ2-5,TGTGCCAGCAGACTCATTGGACCGCCTTCGAGGGAGACCCAGTACTTC,CASRLIGPPSRETQYF